This TCR beta chain emerged from a study of tumor and adjacent non-tumor tissue in lung cancer. The wider study: There were around 11 adenocarcinoma, a couple of squamous cell carcinoma and 1 small cell lung cancer cases. Study conclusions and caveats: Compared with tumor, normal lung showed significantly lower TCR diversity.

This clonotype has ten or more counts. Its specificity is not known. No cell sorting was done before RNA was extracted from the tissue. The library came from three nested PCR rounds adapted from ARM-PCR protocols. One entry per CDR3 protein results from TCRdb running MiXCR on the multiplex PCR reads. This table holds under 150,000 distinct CDR3 sequences, around 65% found once. This receptor was taken from a man aged 55 to 69 with small cell lung cancer. Sequenced sample: lung tumor tissue.

The CDR3 nucleotides are TGTGCCAGCAGTCTCCGGGACAGGTCTAATGAGCAGTTCTTC. It encodes CASSLRDRSNEQFF. The gene calls are TRBV6-5 and TRBJ2-1, with 8 bases identical to TRBD1. With 5 bases clipped from V and 7 bases from J, the junction kept 7 bases outside the gene matches. The CDR3 runs 14 residues. Germline V CDR1 and CDR2: MNHEY, SVGAGI.